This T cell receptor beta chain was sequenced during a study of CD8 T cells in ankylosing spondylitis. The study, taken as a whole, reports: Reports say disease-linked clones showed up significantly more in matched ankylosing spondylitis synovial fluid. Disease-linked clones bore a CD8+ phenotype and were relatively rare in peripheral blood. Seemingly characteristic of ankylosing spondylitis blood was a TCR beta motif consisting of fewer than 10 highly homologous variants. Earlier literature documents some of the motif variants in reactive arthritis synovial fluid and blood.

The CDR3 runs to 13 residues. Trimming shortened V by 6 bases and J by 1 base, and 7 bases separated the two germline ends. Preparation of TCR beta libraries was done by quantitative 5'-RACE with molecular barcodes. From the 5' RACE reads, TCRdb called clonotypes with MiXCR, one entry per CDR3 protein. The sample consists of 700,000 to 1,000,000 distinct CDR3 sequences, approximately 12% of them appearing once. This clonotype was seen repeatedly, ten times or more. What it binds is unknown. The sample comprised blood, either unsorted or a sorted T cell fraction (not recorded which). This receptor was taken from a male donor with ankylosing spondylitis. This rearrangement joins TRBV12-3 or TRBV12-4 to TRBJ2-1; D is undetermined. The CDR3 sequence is CASRERSYNEQFF. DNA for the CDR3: TGTGCCAGCAGGGAACGGTCCTACAATGAGCAGTTCTTC.